These T cell receptor beta chains were read from a single sample in a study of control samples from healthy donors and cancer patients. Sequenced by immunoSEQ multiplex PCR; TCRdb stores in-frame clones only, minus some. The table has 130,000 or so clones, approximately 89% seen once. The sequencing sample was made of blood. The receptor source for this set is a man aged 55 to 70 in good health. Both conserved end residues are part of each CDR3. D genes are given only for firm matches. Size values are once, few and many counts, or a class for expanded clones, and some rows have none.

>-|TRBV30|TRBJ1-1|-
CAWSVSTVEAFF
TGTGCCTGGAGTGTGTCGACAGTCGAGGCTTTCTTT
>-|TRBV3-1/TRBV3-2|TRBJ2-1|-
CASSRRGAPSYNEQFF
TGTGCCAGCAGCCGACGGGGGGCCCCCTCCTACAATGAGCAGTTCTTC
>-|TRBV4-1|TRBJ2-7|-
CASSQDVSYEQYF
TGCGCCAGCAGCCAAGATGTCAGCTACGAGCAGTACTTC
>few|TRBV7-3|TRBJ1-3|-
CASSLQGIGNTIYF
TGTGCCAGCAGCTTACAGGGGATCGGCAACACCATATATTTT
>-|TRBV28|TRBJ1-2|-
CASSLRALNGYTF
TGTGCCAGCAGTTTACGCGCACTCAATGGCTACACCTTC
>-|TRBV7-2|TRBJ1-5|TRBD1
CASSFQRGTGDYSNQPQHF
TGTGCCAGCAGCTTCCAAAGGGGGACAGGGGATTATAGCAATCAGCCCCAGCATTTT
>once|TRBV6-4|TRBJ1-1|-
CASKTTYMNTEAFF
TGTGCCAGCAAAACGACCTACATGAACACTGAAGCTTTCTTT
>-|TRBV6-5|TRBJ1-2|TRBD1
CASSYRGQGSYGYTF
TGTGCCAGCAGTTACCGGGGACAGGGGAGCTATGGCTACACCTTC
>-|TRBV12-3/TRBV12-4|TRBJ1-2|-
CASSQTGTYGYTF
TGTGCCAGCAGTCAAACAGGGACTTATGGCTACACCTTC
>-|TRBV6-1|TRBJ1-5|-
CASSDGEWSNQPQHF
TGTGCCAGCAGTGACGGTGAGTGGAGCAATCAGCCCCAGCATTTT
>-|TRBV7-2|TRBJ2-1|-
CASSLFRDSHNEQFF
TGTGCCAGCAGCCTGTTTCGAGATTCTCACAATGAGCAGTTCTTC
>-|TRBV5-1|TRBJ2-2|-
CASSLQVSGELFF
TGCGCCAGCAGCCTGCAGGTATCCGGGGAGCTGTTTTTT
>-|TRBV6-5|TRBJ2-7|TRBD1
CASSLQGASDEQYF
TGTGCCAGCAGTCTTCAGGGGGCCAGCGACGAGCAGTACTTC
>-|TRBV2|TRBJ1-5|TRBD1
CASSGQGISNQPQHF
TGTGCCAGCAGTGGACAGGGGATTAGCAATCAGCCCCAGCATTTT
>-|TRBV28|TRBJ1-2|TRBD1
CASSVQGARYGYTF
TGTGCCAGCAGTGTACAGGGGGCGCGGTATGGCTACACCTTC
>-|TRBV10-3|TRBJ2-2|TRBD2
CAISRMTSGGAGELFF
TGTGCCATCAGTAGAATGACTAGCGGGGGGGCCGGGGAGCTGTTTTTT
>once|TRBV13|TRBJ1-1|-
CASSLAPGGGEVTEAFF
TGTGCCAGCAGCTTAGCCCCGGGGGGGGGTGAGGTCACTGAAGCTTTCTTT
>-|TRBV28|TRBJ1-1|-
CASSFSGHSSAFF
TGTGCCAGCAGTTTTTCCGGCCACTCTTCGGCTTTCTTT
>-|TRBV21-1|TRBJ2-3|-
CASRPGKGLPDTQYF
TGTGCCAGCAGGCCCGGTAAGGGGTTACCAGATACGCAGTATTTT
>-|TRBV29-1|TRBJ2-3|-
CSVEIVGVGTDTQYF
TGCAGCGTTGAAATCGTAGGGGTTGGCACAGATACGCAGTATTTT
>-|TRBV18|TRBJ2-1|TRBD1
CASSPPGQGTNEQFF
TGTGCCAGCTCACCACCGGGACAGGGAACGAATGAGCAGTTCTTC
>-|TRBV6-2/TRBV6-3|TRBJ1-1|-
CASSYGGTTEAFF
TGTGCCAGCAGTTACGGGGGGACCACTGAAGCTTTCTTT
>-|TRBV19|TRBJ1-1|TRBD1
CASSIGGQGASEAFF
TGTGCCAGTAGTATAGGAGGACAGGGGGCGAGTGAAGCTTTCTTT
>-|TRBV5-1|TRBJ1-4|-
CASSLSSTNEKLFF
TGCGCCAGCAGCTTGTCTAGCACTAATGAAAAACTGTTTTTT
>-|TRBV27|TRBJ2-6|-
CASTRGDWTLGANVLTF
TGTGCCAGCACTCGCGGGGACTGGACTCTGGGTGCCAACGTCCTGACTTTC
>-|TRBV5-1|TRBJ1-3|-
CASSLGPSGAGNTIYF
TGCGCCAGCAGCTTGGGCCCATCGGGGGCTGGAAACACCATATATTTT
>-|TRBV28|TRBJ1-4|-
CASSYPRTSANEKLFF
TGTGCCAGCAGTTATCCCCGGACGTCCGCTAATGAAAAACTGTTTTTT
>-|TRBV5-1|TRBJ1-2|-
CASSPGDEPKNYGYTF
TGCGCCAGCAGCCCAGGAGATGAACCCAAAAACTATGGCTACACCTTC
>-|TRBV7-9|TRBJ2-7|-
CASSSNLDRIHPYEQYF
TGTGCCAGCAGCTCCAACCTCGACAGAATCCACCCCTACGAGCAGTACTTC
>-|TRBV19|TRBJ2-3|-
CASTGGRTDTQYF
TGTGCCAGTACGGGGGGCCGCACAGATACGCAGTATTTT
>-|TRBV11-2|TRBJ1-2|TRBD1
CASSLVIGTGRNGYTF
TGTGCCAGCAGCTTAGTTATCGGGACAGGGAGGAATGGCTACACCTTC
>few|TRBV27|TRBJ1-6|TRBD1
CASRRGQGPNSPLHF
TGTGCCAGCAGGCGGGGACAGGGCCCCAATTCACCCCTCCACTTT
>-|TRBV7-8|TRBJ1-1|TRBD1
CASSSGTVMNTEAFF
TGTGCCAGCAGCTCCGGGACAGTGATGAACACTGAAGCTTTCTTT
>-|TRBV5-1|TRBJ1-6|-
CASSLEIVGNSPLHF
TGCGCCAGCAGCTTGGAAATAGTGGGGAATTCACCCCTCCACTTT
>-|TRBV19|TRBJ1-2|TRBD1
CASSTQGAQGYTF
TGTGCCAGTAGTACACAGGGGGCGCAAGGCTACACCTTC
>-|TRBV5-6|TRBJ2-3|-
CASSGVGANTQYF
TGTGCCAGCAGCGGGGTAGGTGCAAATACGCAGTATTTT
>-|TRBV5-1|TRBJ2-5|-
CASSWQGRQETQYF
TGCGCCAGCAGTTGGCAGGGGCGGCAAGAGACCCAGTACTTC
>-|TRBV28|TRBJ1-2|-
CASTKPTENYGYTF
TGTGCCAGCACCAAACCAACAGAGAACTATGGCTACACCTTC
>-|TRBV11-1|TRBJ2-7|-
CASSPAVGGEYEQYF
TGTGCCAGCAGCCCCGCTGTTGGGGGTGAGTACGAGCAGTACTTC
>-|TRBV20-1|TRBJ2-1|-
CSAGNFNEQFF
TGCAGTGCCGGGAATTTTAATGAGCAGTTCTTC
>-|TRBV9|TRBJ1-2|-
CASSPRGDRANYGYTF
TGTGCCAGCAGTCCCCGGGGGGATAGGGCTAACTATGGCTACACCTTC
>-|TRBV5-1|TRBJ2-3|TRBD1
CASSLVSGGADTQYF
TGCGCCAGCAGCTTGGTGTCAGGGGGCGCAGATACGCAGTATTTT
>-|TRBV10-3|TRBJ1-1|TRBD1
CAIGRQGAIGNTEAFF
TGTGCCATCGGAAGACAGGGGGCAATTGGGAACACTGAAGCTTTCTTT
>-|TRBV27|TRBJ2-7|-
CASSQGYEQYF
TGTGCCAGCTCACAGGGTTACGAGCAGTACTTC
>-|TRBV4-3|TRBJ2-4|-
CASSQVSRKNIQYF
TGCGCCAGCAGCCAAGTGTCACGGAAAAACATTCAGTACTTC
>once|TRBV21-1|TRBJ1-5|-
CASSKEARPRGNQPQHF
TGTGCCAGCAGCAAAGAGGCTAGACCCCGAGGAAATCAGCCCCAGCATTTT
>-|TRBV6-5|TRBJ2-1|TRBD1
CASSLQGAYEQFF
TGTGCCAGCAGCCTACAGGGGGCCTATGAGCAGTTCTTC
>-|TRBV3-1/TRBV3-2|TRBJ1-2|TRBD1
CASSAVGTGDYGYTF
TGTGCCAGCAGCGCGGTAGGGACAGGGGACTATGGCTACACCTTC
>-|TRBV15|TRBJ2-4|TRBD1
CATSRKTGGQENIQYF
TGTGCCACCAGCAGGAAGACAGGGGGCCAAGAAAACATTCAGTACTTC
>-|TRBV2|TRBJ2-2|-
CASSPGTVNTGELFF
TGTGCCAGCAGTCCCGGGACGGTGAACACCGGGGAGCTGTTTTTT
>-|TRBV19|TRBJ2-3|TRBD1
CASSYNRGRTDTQYF
TGTGCCAGTAGTTACAACAGGGGGCGCACAGATACGCAGTATTTT
>-|TRBV1|TRBJ2-3|-
CTSSQNPSGGAKDTQYF
TGCACCAGCAGCCAGAACCCCAGCGGGGGGGCCAAAGATACGCAGTATTTT
>-|TRBV18|TRBJ1-4|TRBD1
CASSRDRSTNEKLFF
TGTGCCAGCTCACGGGACAGATCTACTAATGAAAAACTGTTTTTT